This T cell receptor (beta chain) was captured in a study of metastatic and nonmetastatic thyroid tumors. Across the study: A comparison of repertoires was made across blood and tumor or nodule tissue from malignant and benign thyroid patients. Overall study findings and caveats: Malignant tumors reportedly showed significantly higher TCR beta diversity than benign nodules in both blood and tumor.

Every patient was untreated before thyroid surgery. Original handling: Clinicopathological groups of papillary thyroid cancer showed CDR3 differences that were used to build a distant-metastasis classifier. Using MiXCR, TCRdb re-called clones from the PCR reads. TCRdb, not the authors, supplied the V and J calls. This sample has about 9,600 clones, with 32% found just once. Per germline, CDR1 SGHNT and CDR2 YENEEA. The CDR3 extends over 15 amino acids. Trimming stripped 10 bases from V and 4 bases from J, with 22 bases between. By sample share, this clone is medium-sized. Its specificity is not known. Sequencing input: tumor tissue. The chain links TRBV11-3 to TRBJ1-2; maybe TRBD1 (5 bases). This sequence originates from a female donor with papillary thyroid cancer or a benign thyroid nodule (not recorded which). Some clones in this sample may be carry-over from other donors' samples. CDR3 residues: CATPPSGDSPYGYTF. Here the CDR3 DNA reads TGTGCCACTCCACCCTCCGGCGACAGTCCCTATGGCTACACCTTC.